This record covers a single TCR beta chain. Its antigen is unknown. Base qualities are not recorded, but no much larger clone differs from it by a single base. TCRdb lists the instrument as Illumina NovaSeq 6000. TCR cDNA was synthesized by 5'RACE template switching, through which a universal primer site and unique molecular identifiers were introduced. cDNA synthesis was primed from both the TCR alpha and TCR beta constant segments. Library amplification used two PCR steps, and the second PCR step added sample barcodes and sequencing adapters. Sequencing of libraries was performed on Illumina HiSeq 2500 (2x100 bp) or NovaSeq (2x150 bp). As for the original processing: MIGEC was used to demultiplex reads and collapse the reads into UMI consensus sequences, and MiXCR was used for V(D)J alignment. Vaccine-responding clonotypes were defined with edgeR using replicate PBMC samples, requiring FDR below 0.01 and a log2 fold change above 5 up to day 15. Bulk clonotypes were assigned CD4 or CD8 identity according to which sequenced CD4 or CD8 repertoire held them at higher abundance. TCRdb reworked the public reads: Q25 trimming with fastp, MiXCR clone assembly, productive beta chains retained. Identical CDR3 proteins give one entry, which carries the most common genes and DNA. These V and J calls rely on TCRdb rather than the paper's analysis. The sample data list approximately 160,000 distinct CDR3 sequences, and 9.3% of these were observed just once. The top ten constitute roughly a third of the sample.

This sample is drawn from a study of T cells after yellow fever vaccination (dated by TCRdb to about 2019). Regarding the study in general: Libraries from fractions with low cell numbers were prepared with the SMART-Seq v4 Ultra Low Input RNA kit. To follow T-cell clones before and after primary and booster YFV17D yellow fever vaccination, bulk TCR alpha and beta repertoires were sequenced over time. The cohort comprised two healthy male donors, one aged 18 to 30 and one aged 30 to 40 years. Blood was drawn at multiple timepoints before and after primary and secondary immunization, with bulk PBMC replicates and cell subsets isolated. What the research found in general, with its limitations: After the booster, most clones that had expanded after primary vaccination were detected again (roughly 96% of CD4 and around nine tenths of CD8), suggesting broad maintenance of memory. The secondary T-cell response was weaker than the primary response but faster, peaking on day 5 instead of day 15. A small share of clonotypes occurred in both CD4 and CD8 compartments, likely arising from convergent recombination. Computational filtering was required because FACS-sorted repertoires could contain abundant contaminating clonotypes from the bulk population. Only two donors were included in the study, so the extent to which the findings can be generalized is limited.

The sample's treatment or condition label is to be understood as: live attenuated yellow fever vaccine strain. A standard Ficoll-Paque protocol was used to isolate PBMCs from peripheral blood. Dynabeads CD4 and CD8 positive selection kits were used to isolate CD4 and CD8 T-cell fractions. TriZol was used to extract RNA from bulk PBMCs, CD4 and CD8 fractions, and dextramer-positive and dextramer-negative fractions. The germline V gene sets CDR1 to SGDLS and CDR2 to YYNGEE. There are 12 amino acids in the CDR3, from cysteine to phenylalanine inclusive. Only CDR3 DNA remains: 36 bases, in frame from the first base. V gives up 3 bases and J gives up 4 bases, and the segment between their germline ends measures 7 bases.

The sequence links TRBV9 to TRBJ1-2, with the D gene uncertain. Material: CD8+ T cells sorted from PBMCs, obtained 45 days after the yellow fever booster vaccination. The TCR comes from a man between 18 and 29 years old who received the YFV17D yellow fever vaccine. CDR3 loop: CASSDTAYGYTF. The sequence in DNA is TGTGCCAGCAGCGACACCGCCTATGGCTACACCTTC.